This T cell receptor (beta chain) derives from a study of blood T cell repertoires in COVID-19 (dated by TCRdb to the early 2020s). With respect to the entire study: Samples from collaborators originated in the United States, Italy and Spain and spanned both the acute and convalescent phases of COVID-19. The repertoires were released in a freely available public database intended as a resource for research on the immune response to SARS-CoV-2. Deeply sampled blood TCRbeta repertoires from subjects exposed to, actively infected with, or recovered from COVID-19 were included in the dataset. The material from the prospective study consisted of cDNA or gDNA derived from T cells, B-cell-depleted T cells, or PBMCs. HLA class I and class II types, where available, came from metadata supplied by the sample provider rather than from assay-based typing. Sample metadata almost always included a de-identified subject ID, COVID-19 status, age in years and sex. Samples were obtained from the ongoing ImmuneRACE study (first 160 participants) and from over a thousand subjects provided by 6 global collaborators.

Participants in the prospective study were aged 18 to 89 years, lived in 20 to 25 United States geographic areas, and enrolled through a virtual design. Cohort assignment in the prospective study relied on participant-reported clinical history from a screening survey and a study questionnaire. Exposed participants were defined as having been in contact with someone with a PCR-confirmed or clinician-diagnosed COVID-19 case within 2 weeks of study entry. In the prospective study, whole blood, serum and a nasopharyngeal or oropharyngeal swab were collected from each participant by mobile phlebotomists. Prospective study participants could optionally give additional blood draws and questionnaires over a roughly two-month period. Blood samples from the prospective study were shipped frozen or at room temperature prior to DNA extraction. The cysteine opens and the phenylalanine closes a CDR3 of 19 amino acids. CDR3 DNA is the only sequence kept; it has 57 bases, read in frame from the first base. As encoded in the germline V gene, CDR1 is MDHEN while CDR2 is SYDVKM. A distance of 26 bases separates the germline ends of V and J, which lose 6 bases and 0 bases respectively.

TCRbeta CDR3 regions were amplified from genomic DNA using the immunoSEQ Assay, a bias-controlled multiplex PCR. The original methods were these. The number of nucleated cells in each sample was estimated from the amplification of reference gene primers within the assay. Sequence reads were collapsed and filtered to measure the absolute abundance of every unique TCRbeta CDR3 rearrangement. For each sample, productive Simpson clonality was calculated as the square root of Simpson's diversity index across productive rearrangements. TCRdb re-hosts the immuneACCESS table, in-frame sequences only. Its copies lack some clones; in the studies checked, an unresolved V gene accounts for under half of them, and the cause for the rest is not known. That table supplies the V and J calls and clone size; D and trimming were determined from the DNA. The sample table shows hundreds of thousands of clones, and approximately 83% are seen once. The top ten clonotypes cover 4.8% of the sample.

In the case of this clone: This clone's antigen is unknown. It has no much larger one-base neighbor in the sample; base qualities were not kept.

Broader findings and caveats from the paper: Clinical and demographic metadata were provided uncurated, with the amount varying by source and participant.

The TCR originated in a woman in her forties or fifties who had been exposed to COVID-19. The sequenced sample was PBMCs or T cells enriched from blood (not recorded which). This sequence uses TRBV28 and TRBJ1-2; TRBD1 could be the D gene, as 5 bases match. The nucleotides are TGTGCCAGCAGCCTGACTCGGGGACTTCCAGGCCTATCTAACTATGGCTACACCTTC. Its protein is CASSLTRGLPGLSNYGYTF.